What follows are 21 T cell receptor beta chains derived from one specimen sequenced in a study of cytomegalovirus exposure and HLA in healthy donors. The PCR ran on 60 Vbeta and 13 Jbeta primers. The repertoire was sequenced with immunoSEQ multiplex PCR; TCRdb's copy has only in-frame clones and lacks some. The sample contains about 270,000 clones, 86% of which appear only once. Sequencing input: PBMCs. These receptor sequences come from a man between 40 and 49 years old in good health and CMV-seropositive.

The V call is TRBV15, the J call TRBJ1-2; 10 bases map to TRBD1. The CDR3 contains 14 residues. The germline gives CDR1 LNHNV, CDR2 YYDKDF (reference sequence). Trimming cost V 6 bases and J 8 bases; bases outside gene matches: 9. CDR3 sequence: CATRNPGTGDGYTF. CDR3 in DNA: TGTGCCACCAGGAACCCCGGGACAGGGGACGGCTACACCTTC.

J is TRBJ2-7 and V is TRBV6-5; D is ambiguous. V was pared by 6 bases and J by 2 bases, with 17 bases between. Germline CDR1 and CDR2: MNHEY and SVGAGI. The CDR3 extends over 15 amino acids. The CDR3 sequence is CASSSRRESPYEQYF. The CDR3 DNA follows: TGTGCCAGCAGCTCGAGGCGAGAGAGCCCCTACGAGCAGTACTTC.

The chain joins TRBV5-6 to TRBJ2-5; weak D call: TRBD2 (6 bases). This CDR3 is built from 13 residues. Trimming shortened V by 0 bases and J by 6 bases, and 9 bases separated the two germline ends. Germline assignment: CDR1 SGHDT and CDR2 YYEEEE. CDR3 sequence (DNA): TGTGCCAGCAGCTTGGGCGGGAAGCAGACCCAGTACTTC. Encoded protein: CASSLGGKQTQYF. Complete variable domain (other parts from reference TRBV5-6 and TRBJ2-5): DAGVTQSPTHLIKTRGQQVTLRCSPKSGHDTVSWYQQALGQGPQFIFQYYEEEERQRGNFPDRFSGHQFPNYSSELNVNALLLGDSALYLCASSLGGKQTQYFGPGTRLLVL.

In regard to this clone: A junction end diverges from the germline sequence, so it may reflect a read error. The genes are TRBV28 and TRBJ1-5, with TRBD1 matching over 8 bases. Germline V CDR1 and CDR2: MDHEN, SYDVKM. The CDR3 runs 13 residues. The DNA for the CDR3 is TGTGCCAGCAGAGGGGGGACAGGCTCAGTAGGTGCTTTT. Amino acids: CASRGGTGSVGAF.

The rearrangement uses TRBV6-5 and TRBJ1-3; possibly TRBD1 for D (6 bases). The CDR3 extends over 14 amino acids. Germline V gene sequence: CDR1 MNHEY, CDR2 SVGAGI. V was clipped by 5 bases and J by 8 bases, with 16 bases between them. CDR3 residues: CASSQNRASDTIYF. The CDR3 DNA is TGTGCCAGCAGTCAAAACAGGGCGTCGGACACCATATATTTT.

The gene calls are TRBV20-1 and TRBJ1-2, with D tentatively TRBD1 (5 bases). The CDR3 runs 11 residues. The germline gives CDR1 DFQATT, CDR2 SNEGSKA (reference sequence). V was cut by 8 bases and J by 6 bases, with 13 bases left in between. The DNA for the CDR3 is TGCAGTCCTGAGCCGGGGGATGGCTACACCTTC. The encoded protein is CSPEPGDGYTF.

This rearrangement joins TRBV7-3 to TRBJ2-1, with D possibly being TRBD1 (6 bases). CDR3 length: 15 amino acids. The V end lost 0 bases, the J end lost 1 base, and 7 bases lay between the germline ends. Germline V gene data show CDR1 as SGHTA and CDR2 as FQGTGA. CDR3 loop: CASSLTQGSYNEQFF. The CDR3 nucleotides read TGTGCCAGCAGCTTAACACAGGGATCCTACAATGAGCAGTTCTTC.

This clone appeared once. The V and J genes are TRBV7-8 and TRBJ2-3; D is perhaps TRBD1 (6 bases). V lost 8 bases and J lost 7, with 19 bases in between. Germline CDR1 SGHVS, CDR2 FQNEAQ. The CDR3 has 14 residues. CDR3 sequence reads: CASDPGWGRYTQYF. The CDR3 coding sequence is TGTGCCAGCGATCCGGGCTGGGGGCGATATACGCAGTATTTT.

This clone was seen more than once but under ten times. The gene calls are TRBV7-9 and TRBJ1-4, with D maybe TRBD1 (5 bases). Germline V gene sequence: CDR1 SEHNR, CDR2 FQNEAQ (reference sequence). Between the trimmed V and J ends, which lost 3 bases and 5 bases, there was a span of 13 bases. This CDR3 is built from 15 residues. The CDR3 nucleotides read TGTGCCAGCAGCTTCCTACAAGGGGCGAATGAAAAACTGTTTTTT. Protein: CASSFLQGANEKLFF.

The chain has TRBV4-3 and TRBJ2-7, with a possible D match to TRBD1 (6 bases). V lost 0 bases, J lost 0 bases, and 12 bases lay in between. The V gene's germline CDR1 is LGHNA and CDR2 YSLEER. This CDR3 region has 16 residues. The CDR3 DNA is TGCGCCAGCAGCCAAGATAGCCAGGGGAGCTCCTACGAGCAGTACTTC. Amino acids: CASSQDSQGSSYEQYF.

This rearrangement joins TRBV6-6 to TRBJ2-2, with TRBD1 identical over 8 bases. After removal of 2 bases from V and 6 bases from J, the junction contained 8 bases not matched to a gene. The CDR3 has 16 amino acids. CDR1 MNHNY and CDR2 SVGAGI come from the germline V gene (reference sequence). The DNA of the CDR3 is TGTGCCAGCAGTTACGGGGTACAGGGGGGATCCGGGGAGCTGTTTTTT. Its protein is CASSYGVQGGSGELFF.

The chain combines TRBV7-3 with TRBJ2-1, with 9 bases identical to TRBD1. Trimming took 5 bases from V and 4 from J; bases not matched to a gene: 3. The length of the CDR3 is 14 residues. Germline loops: CDR1 SGHTA, CDR2 FQGTGA. The CDR3 DNA reads as TGTGCCAGCAGCACGGGACAGGGTTACAATGAGCAGTTCTTC. This encodes CASSTGQGYNEQFF.

DNA for the CDR3: TGTGCCAGTAGTCGGCCAGGTCTCCCCTTAGAGCAGTACTTC. This sequence encodes CASSRPGLPLEQYF. This sequence joins TRBV19 and TRBJ2-7; no clear D gene. Per germline, CDR1 LNHDA and CDR2 SQIVND (reference sequence). CDR3 size: 14 residues. Trimming removed 5 bases from V and 7 bases from J, with 18 bases in between. Based on the CDR3 plus reference TRBV19 and TRBJ2-7, the full variable domain is DGGITQSPKYLFRKEGQNVTLSCEQNLNHDAMYWYRQDPGQGLRLIYYSQIVNDFQKGDIAEGYSVSREKKESFPLTVTSAQKNPTAFYLCASSRPGLPLEQYFGPGTRLTVT.

A word on this clone: The sample holds other DNA sequences that translate to the same CDR3. The V call is TRBV7-3, the J call TRBJ1-1; TRBD1 matches at 8 bases. From germline, CDR1 is SGHTA and CDR2 FQGTGA. The CDR3 runs 14 residues. Trimming took 5 bases from V and 5 from J; bases not matched to a gene: 7. This CDR3 reads CASSQTGGGTEAFF. The DNA for the CDR3 is TGTGCCAGCAGCCAAACAGGGGGTGGGACTGAAGCTTTCTTT.

The V gene is TRBV18, the J gene TRBJ2-7, with 8 bases fitting TRBD2. This CDR3 spans 15 amino acids. Germline CDR1 and CDR2: KGHSH and LQKENI. The junction had 2 bases not matched to a gene; V was cut back by 1 base and J by 0 bases. CDR3 sequence: CASSPQREISYEQYF. The CDR3, as DNA: TGTGCCAGCTCACCACAGCGGGAGATCTCCTACGAGCAGTACTTC.

J is TRBJ2-7 and V is TRBV2, with 12 bases aligning to TRBD2. Unmatched junction bases numbered 14, after V lost 6 bases and J lost 2 bases. The CDR3 sequence is 18 residues long. Germline V gene sequence: CDR1 SNHLY, CDR2 FYNNEI. CDR3 sequence (DNA): TGTGCCAGCAGCGAGACTAGCGGGAGATTTACTAGCACCTACGAGCAGTACTTC. Its translation is CASSETSGRFTSTYEQYF.

J is TRBJ2-7 and V is TRBV7-2, with 7 positions matching TRBD2. The CDR3 covers 18 residues. Unmatched junction bases numbered 16, after V lost 5 bases and J lost 0 bases. Germline V gene lookup returns CDR1 SGHTA and CDR2 FQGNSA. In nucleotides, the CDR3 is TGTGCCAGCAGCGGACTAGGAACGGCCCCCGGGGGCTCCTACGAGCAGTACTTC. Translating it yields CASSGLGTAPGGSYEQYF.

The V call is TRBV7-3, the J call TRBJ2-7, with TRBD2 identical over 13 bases. The CDR3 covers 14 residues. V lost 5 bases, J lost 6 bases, and 4 bases stayed unmatched. Per the germline V gene, CDR1 is SGHTA and CDR2 is FQGTGA. CDR3 bases: TGTGCCAGCAGCGCACTAGCGGGAGGGTCCGAGCAGTACTTC. It specifies CASSALAGGSEQYF.

The V call is TRBV5-4, the J call TRBJ2-5; the match to TRBD1 covers 7 bases. This CDR3 has 14 residues. CDR1 and CDR2 from the germline V gene are SGHNT and YYREEE (reference sequence). The V segment lost 4 bases and the J segment 1 base; nucleotides outside the gene matches: 4. The CDR3 reads CASSGDRVQETQYF. CDR3 bases: TGTGCCAGCAGCGGAGACAGGGTCCAAGAGACCCAGTACTTC. Together with reference TRBV5-4 and TRBJ2-5, the CDR3 gives the full variable domain: ETGVTQSPTHLIKTRGQQVTLRCSSQSGHNTVSWYQQALGQGPQFIFQYYREEENGRGNFPPRFSGLQFPNYSSELNVNALELDDSALYLCASSGDRVQETQYFGPGTRLLVL.

This clone occurred once. The V call is TRBV29-1, the J call TRBJ2-3; 8 bases agree with TRBD1. The length of the CDR3 is 13 residues. The ends lost 6 bases at V and 2 bases at J; junction bases unmatched: 4. Looked up from germline, CDR1 is SQVTM and CDR2 is ANQGSEA. In nucleotides, the CDR3 is TGCAGCGTCAGGGGGCTCAACACAGATACGCAGTATTTT. Its protein product is CSVRGLNTDTQYF.

This chain links TRBV6-1 with TRBJ1-1; 9 positions agree with TRBD1. The CDR3 length is 13 residues. Trimming removed 6 bases from V and 3 bases from J; junction bases left unmatched: 2. Germline V gives CDR1 MNHNS, CDR2 SASEGT. The CDR3 sequence is CASRGQGHTEAFF. The DNA for the CDR3 is TGTGCCAGCAGGGGACAGGGTCACACTGAAGCTTTCTTT.